This TCR beta chain was recovered during a study of blood T cells in healthy people across ages. Then a second PCR, running roughly 7 to 12 cycles, was carried out with a sample-barcoded 5' primer and a J-beta primer mix. TCRdb reprocessed the 5' RACE reads with MiXCR, giving one entry per CDR3 protein. This table holds just under 900,000 distinct CDR3 sequences, less than 35% found once. A note on this clonotype: A much larger clonotype is one base distant, so this may be a read error.

CDR3 length: 15 residues. Trimming stripped 0 bases from V and 3 bases from J, with 11 bases between. Sequenced sample: blood. This TCR was sampled from a woman of 80 years or more in good health. This sequence joins TRBV12-3 or TRBV12-4 and TRBJ1-2; no reliable D call. CDR3 sequence (DNA): TGTGCCAGCAGTTTAGCGCACGACGACTACTATGGCTACACCTTC. This translates into CASSLAHDDYYGYTF.